This T cell receptor beta chain stems from a study of blood T cell repertoires in COVID-19. Germline V gene data show CDR1 as LGHNA and CDR2 as YNFKEQ. This CDR3 is 15 amino acids long. Trimming at V came to 1 base and at J to 4 bases, leaving 4 bases not matched to a gene. The data were produced by immunoSEQ multiplex PCR, yet TCRdb's version contains in-frame clones alone and is incomplete. The profile shows 300,000 to 350,000 clones, around 85% of them singletons. Sequenced input: PBMCs or T cells enriched from blood (not recorded which). The receptor was isolated from a man aged 30-40 years who had recovered from COVID-19. This chain uses TRBV4-2 with TRBJ2-3; 8 nucleotides agree with TRBD2. Here the CDR3 reads CASSQGSGAADTQYF. Written as DNA, the CDR3 is TGTGCCAGCAGCCAAGGTAGCGGGGCCGCAGATACGCAGTATTTT.